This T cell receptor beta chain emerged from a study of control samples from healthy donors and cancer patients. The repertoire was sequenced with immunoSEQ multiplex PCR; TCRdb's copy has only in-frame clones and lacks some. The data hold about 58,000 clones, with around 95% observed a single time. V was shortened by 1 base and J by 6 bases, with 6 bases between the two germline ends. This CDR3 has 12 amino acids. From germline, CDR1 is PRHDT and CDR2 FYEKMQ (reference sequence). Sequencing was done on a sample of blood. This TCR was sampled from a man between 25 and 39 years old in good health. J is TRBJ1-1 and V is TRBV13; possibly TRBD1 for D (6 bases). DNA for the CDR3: TGTGCCAGCAGCTTAGACAGGGCTGAAGCTTTCTTT. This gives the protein CASSLDRAEAFF.